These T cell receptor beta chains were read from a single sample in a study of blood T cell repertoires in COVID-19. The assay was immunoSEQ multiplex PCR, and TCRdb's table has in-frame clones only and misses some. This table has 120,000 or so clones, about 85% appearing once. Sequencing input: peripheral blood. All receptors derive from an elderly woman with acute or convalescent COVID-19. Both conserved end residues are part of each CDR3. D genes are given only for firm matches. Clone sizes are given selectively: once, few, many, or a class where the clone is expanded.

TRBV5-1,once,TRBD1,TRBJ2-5,TGCGCCAGCAGCTTGGCCGAGGACAGGGGGGGCCAGTACTTC,CASSLAEDRGGQYF
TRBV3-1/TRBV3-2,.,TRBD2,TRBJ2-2,TGTGCCAGCAGCCACCTAGGGGGACTAGCAGGGGTTAAAGGCGGGGAGCTGTTTTTT,CASSHLGGLAGVKGGELFF
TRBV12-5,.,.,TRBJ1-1,TGTGCTAGTGGTCCCATCAAAGGGGCAGGAAACACTGAAGCTTTCTTT,CASGPIKGAGNTEAFF
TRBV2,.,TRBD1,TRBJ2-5,TGTGCCAGCAGCCGAAGGGACAGGGGGCAAGAGACCCAGTACTTC,CASSRRDRGQETQYF
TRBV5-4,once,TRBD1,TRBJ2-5,TGTGCCAGCAGCAAAGAACCAGGGGGAGTGGCTGAGACCCAGTACTTC,CASSKEPGGVAETQYF
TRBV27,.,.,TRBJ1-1,TGTGCCAGCAGTTTACGGGGGGCCTTATGGACGATTCAAGCTTTCTTT,CASSLRGALWTIQAFF
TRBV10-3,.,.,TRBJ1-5,TGTGCCATCAGAACCCGGGATTTCAATCAGCCCCAGCATTTT,CAIRTRDFNQPQHF
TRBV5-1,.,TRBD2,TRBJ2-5,TGCGCCAGCAGATCGAATACCGGGGGGCAAGAGACCCAGTACTTC,CASRSNTGGQETQYF
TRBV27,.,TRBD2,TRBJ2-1,TGTGCCAGCAGTTTCGGGACTAGCGTCGATGAGCAGTTCTTC,CASSFGTSVDEQFF
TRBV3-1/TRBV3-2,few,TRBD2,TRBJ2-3,TGTGCCAGCAGCCAAGATAACGCGGGGGGGGATACGCAGTATTTT,CASSQDNAGGDTQYF
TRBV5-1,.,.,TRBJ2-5,TGCGCCAGCACGGAGGGTGGAGCAGGAGAGACCCAGTACTTC,CASTEGGAGETQYF
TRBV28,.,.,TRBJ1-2,TGTGCCAGCAGTTCAGGGATTAGCTATGGCTACACCTTC,CASSSGISYGYTF
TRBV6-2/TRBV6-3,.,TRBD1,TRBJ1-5,TGTGCCAGCAGTCCCGGACAGGGATGGTACCAGCCCCAGCATTTT,CASSPGQGWYQPQHF